These 9 T cell receptor beta chains were all obtained from the same sample, sequenced in a study of T cell responses to AZD1222 COVID-19 vaccine. Using immunoSEQ multiplex PCR, the repertoire was profiled, and TCRdb retains in-frame clones only, with some absent. In the table there are about 94,000 clones, around nine tenths of which are singletons. Sequenced material: peripheral blood, taken on day 0 of AZD1222 vaccination. The receptors here all came from an adult in good health.

CDR3 region: CASSSGVWSQHF. DNA for the CDR3: TGTGCCAGCAGTTCCGGGGTTTGGTCCCAGCATTTT. V is TRBV28 and J is TRBJ1-5, with no clear D. V dropped 4 bases and J dropped 11 bases, with 12 bases sitting between them. From germline, CDR1 is MDHEN and CDR2 SYDVKM. This CDR3 has 12 amino acids.

CDR3 region: CASSLVLDGSEAFF. The CDR3 DNA reads as TGTGCCAGCAGCTTAGTGCTCGACGGATCTGAAGCTTTCTTT. The chain joins TRBV7-9 to TRBJ1-1; D gene ambiguous. The CDR3 is 14 amino acids. Germline CDR1 reads SEHNR; CDR2 reads FQNEAQ (reference sequence). Deletions cut 1 base from V and 6 bases from J, with 12 bases between. The entire variable domain, with the rest obtained from reference TRBV7-9 and TRBJ1-1, is as follows: DTGVSQNPRHKITKRGQNVTFRCDPISEHNRLYWYRQTLGQGPEFLTYFQNEAQLEKSRLLSDRFSAERPKGSFSTLEIQRTEQGDSAMYLCASSLVLDGSEAFFGQGTRLTVV.

This clone was counted a few times. The chain carries TRBV4-1 and TRBJ2-5; TRBD2 agrees at 9 bases. Trimming removed 0 bases from V and 2 bases from J; junction bases left unmatched: 1. The CDR3 has 15 amino acids. Germline V lookup: CDR1 MGHRA, CDR2 YSYEKL. CDR3 nucleotides: TGCGCCAGCAGCCAAGAGCGGGGGGGGCAAGAGACCCAGTACTTC. Protein sequence: CASSQERGGQETQYF.

The chain uses TRBV4-2 and TRBJ2-1, with D perhaps matching TRBD2 (6 bases). Trimming removed 1 base from V and 0 bases from J, with 22 bases in between. CDR3 length: 20 amino acids. Germline CDR1 LGHNA, CDR2 YNFKEQ. The CDR3 DNA reads as TGTGCCAGCAGCCAAGGTGAGACTAGGCTGGTTTCGAGCTCCTACAATGAGCAGTTCTTC. The encoded protein is CASSQGETRLVSSSYNEQFF.

The V and J genes are TRBV7-3 and TRBJ1-6, with D tentatively TRBD1 (5 bases). Germline V gene data show CDR1 as SGHTA and CDR2 as FQGTGA. CDR3 length: 15 residues. Trimming cost V 1 base and J 5 bases, with 9 bases left between them. CDR3 sequence: CASSLISGDNSPLHF. CDR3 DNA: TGTGCCAGCAGCTTAATTTCGGGGGATAATTCACCCCTCCACTTT. The variable domain in full, with the rest retrieved from reference TRBV7-3 and TRBJ1-6, is GAGVSQTPSNKVTEKGKYVELRCDPISGHTALYWYRQSLGQGPEFLIYFQGTGAADDSGLPNDRFFAVRPEGSVSTLKIQRTERGDSAVYLCASSLISGDNSPLHFGNGTRLTVT.

The CDR3 here is CASSPSSRQGNEKLFF. CDR3 DNA sequence: TGTGCCAGTAGTCCCTCATCGCGACAGGGGAATGAAAAACTGTTTTTT. The chain joins TRBV19 to TRBJ1-4; 8 bases are a match to TRBD1. Germline V gene sequence: CDR1 LNHDA, CDR2 SQIVND (reference sequence). V lost 5 bases and J lost 5; bases outside the gene matches: 10. The length of the CDR3 is 16 residues.

This CDR3 reads CASSLGYGGSYTF. In nucleotides, the CDR3 is TGTGCCAGCAGCTTAGGTTACGGGGGGAGCTACACCTTC. V and J are TRBV7-3 and TRBJ1-2; tentative D call: TRBD1 (5 bases). In germline, CDR1 is SGHTA, CDR2 FQGTGA. V was clipped by 2 bases and J by 9 bases, with 13 bases between them. This CDR3 has 13 amino acids. The full variable domain, its missing parts supplied by reference TRBV7-3 and TRBJ1-2, is GAGVSQTPSNKVTEKGKYVELRCDPISGHTALYWYRQSLGQGPEFLIYFQGTGAADDSGLPNDRFFAVRPEGSVSTLKIQRTERGDSAVYLCASSLGYGGSYTFGSGTRLTVV.

The chain combines TRBV29-1 with TRBJ1-2; possibly TRBD1 for D (5 bases). V lost 4 bases, J lost 2 bases, and 11 bases lay in between. The CDR3 consists of 13 residues. Germline CDR1 and CDR2: SQVTM and ANQGSEA. Written as DNA, the CDR3 is TGCAGCGTTGCGGGGGGTTTGAACTATGGCTACACCTTC. Translation: CSVAGGLNYGYTF.

The rearrangement joins TRBV19 to TRBJ1-1, with D perhaps TRBD1 (5 bases). V lost 5 bases and J 0 bases, leaving 16 bases between the germline ends. The CDR3 totals 16 residues. The germline V gene has CDR1 LNHDA and CDR2 SQIVND (reference sequence). Written as DNA, the CDR3 is TGTGCCAGTAGTGTGCGGGACGTATACATGAACACTGAAGCTTTCTTT. Protein: CASSVRDVYMNTEAFF.